The present T cell receptor (beta chain) was sequenced within a study of cytomegalovirus exposure and HLA in healthy donors (dated by TCRdb to 2016 to 2017). With respect to the entire study: An earlier analysis of about 530 of the donors reported over 250 Gb of sequence data and roughly 120 million unique TCR beta sequences obtained from about 180 million T cells. Roughly 300 gigabases of sequencing data and tens of millions of unique TCR sequences made up an early release that covered over 550 HLA-typed donors. Of the 300 to 450 genotyped donors, 65% to 90% fell in the genetic ancestry cluster associated with self-reported Caucasian donors. The study was designed to test whether signatures of past pathogen exposure could be identified by cataloging public T cell receptors. The T cell repertoires of 670 or so subjects were profiled by immunosequencing and related to cytomegalovirus serostatus. In addition to the first cohort of roughly 700 subjects, a separate validation cohort of approximately 130 different subjects was used. To predict cytomegalovirus infection status, the study brought together high-throughput TCR immunosequencing, statistical association of individual TCRs with disease status, and machine learning. To study patterns of TCR occurrence, a later analysis re-analyzed previously published TCR beta repertoires from around 670 donors and added high-resolution HLA genotyping. In the later analysis, no new phenotypic data were used to find candidate immune exposures; instead, reliance was placed on TCR beta sequences and their occurrence across donors. An earlier analysis of 587 of the donors used high-throughput TCR beta sequencing to judge whether each TCR beta V gene segment behaved as functional or pseudogenic. Donor age, sex, ethnicity and CMV serostatus were collected together with the repertoire data. A later genetic analysis used genome-wide SNP genotypes for 398 of the 666 donors, treating that subset as a discovery cohort. Every discovery cohort repertoire had been produced on one sequencing platform. HLA typing covered class I and class II loci at four-digit resolution. The number of typed donors differed by locus: about 629-630 for A, B, C, DRB1 and DQB1; approximately 520 for DQA1; approximately 600 for DPA1; and around 470 for DPB1. Roughly 5 DR-DQ haplotypes were handled as single units for association and clustering because linkage in the cohort was strong. On average, 235,054 unique TCR beta nucleotide sequences were sequenced per donor among a few hundred genotyped donors of the cohort, with roughly 20% of those sequences being non-productive. Broader findings and caveats from the paper: Because counts were too low, approximately 18 rarely observed V segments, including chromosome 9 orphons, were excluded from the earlier analysis of several hundred of the donors. In a later analysis, HLA-associated TCR beta chains were found to be more clonally expanded and to have lower generation probabilities than equally common non-associated chains. A later analysis found that most CMV-associated TCR beta chains appeared HLA-restricted, with HLA associations seemingly driven largely by CMV exposure. Only TCR beta chains were sequenced in this cohort, and the absence of alpha or paired-chain data limited detectable features. Because the 87-base-pair reads could not distinguish some IMGT-functional V segments, including TRBV6-2 and TRBV6-3, those segments were excluded. Because some donors lacked HLA typing at each locus, the association tests relied only on the typed subset. Correlated functional status among segregating V segments might reflect linkage disequilibrium, but an unknown experimental factor could not be ruled out. For the cohort, immune exposure information was limited to CMV serostatus. Assigning TCR associations to individual alleles was difficult when HLA alleles, especially DR and DQ, strongly co-occurred. Across donors, most TCR sequences were observed very rarely, whereas some public TCRs were present in many individuals. Presence/absence analyses assumed roughly uniform sequencing depth across donors, an assumption that may not hold. A later analysis reported that several top co-occurrence clusters appeared linked to parvovirus B19, influenza, CMV and Epstein-Barr virus. The study gave a list of some 150 TCR beta chains associated with cytomegalovirus. The authors suggested that the approach could potentially be extended to other disease states and immunological phenotypes. A further reported finding was that TCR beta sequences accurately predicted the HLA-A and HLA-B alleles for most subjects in the first cohort. According to a later analysis, TCR association rates differed among HLA loci, with DRB1 alleles showing the most associated TCRs and HLA-C alleles showing the fewest. Cytomegalovirus status was reported to be diagnosed by the classifier with high specificity and sensitivity in both the original and validation cohorts. V-gene and J-gene trimming of TCR beta chains was associated with a missense DCLRE1C variant in a later genetic analysis, and the association was replicated in an independent cohort. The sequencing pipeline was judged likely to have produced a cluster of highly shared sequence variants as a technical artifact. In an earlier analysis of roughly 560 of the donors, most TCR beta V segments were observed in productive rearrangements about 87% or about 30% of the time, broadly matching IMGT annotations. A later analysis associated approximately 17,000 TCR beta sequences with specific HLA alleles at a false discovery rate of 0.05. In vitro tests confirmed that three of the cytomegalovirus-associated TCR beta chains recognize cytomegalovirus antigens. According to a later genetic analysis, donors in an Asian-associated ancestry cluster had fewer N-insertions in productive TCRs than the approximately 650-donor mean.

In total, just over 650 healthy bone marrow donors made up the cohort. Cohort members were all nominally healthy when sampled, although unrecorded immune exposures were likely present. The donor was CMV seronegative and was included in the group of a few hundred seronegative cohort members. Every donor gave a peripheral blood sample, and the peripheral blood mononuclear cells from that sample were used for TCR beta sequencing. Genomic DNA was extracted from the blood cell samples with the Qiagen DNeasy Blood Extraction Kit. Libraries were prepared through the immunoSEQ multiplex PCR assay. A mixture of 60 forward primers for TCR Vbeta segments and 13 reverse primers for TCR Jbeta segments was used in the multiplex PCR. Amplification of the CDR3 region of rearranged TCR beta genes was performed with a multiplex PCR assay on genomic DNA. The Illumina HiSeq System was used to sequence the amplified TCR beta libraries as 87-base-pair reads. Concerning the study's data processing: In a later analysis, tens of millions of unique TCR beta chains were counted across the roughly 670 repertoires, and roughly 10 million of these chains were shared by at least two donors. Raw reads were error-corrected and collapsed into unique sequences with a nearest-neighbor algorithm that merged closely related sequences to remove PCR and sequencing errors. V, D and J gene segments were assigned by aligning CDR3 sequences to IMGT reference sequences. For a sequence to be retained, a match of at least six nucleotides was required to both a V gene segment and a J gene segment. Rearrangements were classified as productive when the CDR3 lacked stop codons and remained in frame with V and J, and all other rearrangements were classified as non-productive. CDR3 was defined according to IMGT convention as the region running from the second conserved V-encoded cysteine to the conserved J-encoded phenylalanine. Sequences without an unambiguous match to a single V gene segment were excluded from the earlier analysis of a few hundred of the donors. An earlier analysis of fewer than 750 of the donors called V segments functional above 56.7% productive rearrangements and segregating when the between-donor standard deviation exceeded 5%. A statistical classification framework was built to diagnose cytomegalovirus status from the catalog of TCR beta chain sequences. In a later analysis, TCR nucleotide sequences were compared against IMGT/GENE-DB human TR gene sequences so that V and J genes could be assigned. A later analysis assigned CDR3 sequences and most-parsimonious VDJ recombination scenarios with the TCRdist pipeline. A later analysis defined each TCR beta chain by its CDR3 amino acid sequence plus V-gene family, and excluded reads lacking a unique V-gene family. In a later analysis, some 600 highly shared, low-generation-probability nucleotide sequences were removed to address suspected cross-contamination and a sequencing artifact. In a later analysis, a clonal expansion index was calculated for each public chain from normalized within-repertoire ranks of inferred template counts. In a later analysis, generation probabilities were computed using a VDJ recombination model fitted to out-of-frame rearrangements, and the results were checked against IGoR. Hypergeometric tests were used in a later analysis to score TCR-TCR, TCR-HLA and TCR-CMV co-occurrence, with a repertoire-size bias correction applied to the TCR pairs. False discovery rates were estimated in a later analysis by permuting HLA or CMV assignments 20 times. In a later analysis, co-occurring TCRs were grouped using DBSCAN, with TCRdist sequence similarity added in when clustering inside HLA-allele-positive subsets. For co-occurrence clustering, repertoires with fewer than 30,000 or more than 120,000 public chains were excluded, along with 5 or 6 repertoires with anomalous nucleotide sharing. TCRdb took this table from immuneACCESS and kept in-frame rearrangements with V and J called. Such tables lack part of the clones; where checked against another copy, unresolved V genes explain under half of the gap, and the rest is unexplained. That table furnishes V, J and clone size, whereas the DNA furnished D and trimming. The sample profile shows about 160,000 clones; around 85% of them were found once. Together, the top ten hold 0.85% to 1% of the sample.

With regard to this clone: Its antigen target is currently unknown. Base qualities are not recorded, but no much larger clone differs from it by a single base.

The germline ends are 14 bases apart after V is trimmed by 1 base and J by 5 bases. The germline V gene specifies SGHAT as CDR1 and FQNNGV as CDR2. Its CDR3 holds 15 amino acids, cysteine through phenylalanine. This entry keeps only the CDR3 DNA: 45 bases, framed from base 1. The sequence is built from TRBV11-2 and TRBJ2-5; the D gene is not confidently resolved. The receptor comes from a woman aged 25 to 45 in good health and CMV-seronegative. The sequenced material came from PBMCs. The bases are TGTGCCAGCAGCTTAGTTCGGAGTCATGGGGAGACCCAGTACTTC. This yields the protein CASSLVRSHGETQYF.